This T cell receptor beta chain was recorded in a study of T cells in Graves' hyperthyroidism and ophthalmopathy. The table lists this clonotype with many counts. Graves' hyperthyroidism without ophthalmopathy progression within 18 months was termed stable. Thyroid ultrasound and orbital computed tomography, with clinical symptoms and serum thyroxine and TRAb, informed diagnoses. The source material, RNA transcripts, was used to amplify TCR beta CDR3 regions. When the TCR CDR3 underwent first-round RT-PCR, the HTBI primer set was used. Each CDR3 protein is one row after TCRdb ran MiXCR on the multiplex PCR reads. Found here are about 610,000 distinct CDR3 sequences, about 45% of them singletons; the top ten hold around 7.7%. This CDR3 has 14 amino acids. With 4 bases removed from V and 6 bases from J, the gap between germline ends came to 14 bases. Germline CDR1 SGHRS, CDR2 YFSETQ.

The gene calls are TRBV5-1 and TRBJ1-5; D is uncertain. This TCR came from a woman younger than 35 with Graves' hyperthyroidism. The sequencing input was peripheral blood or thyroid tissue (not recorded which). The CDR3 sequence is CASSPGPAGQPQHF. Here the CDR3 DNA reads TGCGCCAGCAGCCCCGGTCCTGCGGGTCAGCCCCAGCATTTT.